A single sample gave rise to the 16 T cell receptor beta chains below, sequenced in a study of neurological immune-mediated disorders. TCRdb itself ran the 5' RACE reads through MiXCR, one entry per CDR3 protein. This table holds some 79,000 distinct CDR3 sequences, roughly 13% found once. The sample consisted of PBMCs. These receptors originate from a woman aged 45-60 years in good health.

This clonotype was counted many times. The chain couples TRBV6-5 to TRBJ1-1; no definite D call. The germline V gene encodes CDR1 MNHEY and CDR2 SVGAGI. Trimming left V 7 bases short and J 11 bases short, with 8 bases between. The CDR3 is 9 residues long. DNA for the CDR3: TGTGCCAGCAATTTAAGGGCTTTCTTT. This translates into CASNLRAFF.

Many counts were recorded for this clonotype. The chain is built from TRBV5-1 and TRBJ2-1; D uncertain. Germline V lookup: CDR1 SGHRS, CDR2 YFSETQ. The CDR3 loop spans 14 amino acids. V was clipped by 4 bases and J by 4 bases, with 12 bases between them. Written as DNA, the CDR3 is TGCGCCAGCAGCAGCTTGCCGGGTTACAATGAGCAGTTCTTC. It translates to CASSSLPGYNEQFF.

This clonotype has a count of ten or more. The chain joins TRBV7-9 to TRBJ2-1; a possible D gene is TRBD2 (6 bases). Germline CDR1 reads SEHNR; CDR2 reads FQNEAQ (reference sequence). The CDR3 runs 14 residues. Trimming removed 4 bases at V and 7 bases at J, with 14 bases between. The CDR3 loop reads CASSSAGRWNEQFF. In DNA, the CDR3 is TGTGCCAGCAGCTCGGCGGGGCGGTGGAATGAGCAGTTCTTC.

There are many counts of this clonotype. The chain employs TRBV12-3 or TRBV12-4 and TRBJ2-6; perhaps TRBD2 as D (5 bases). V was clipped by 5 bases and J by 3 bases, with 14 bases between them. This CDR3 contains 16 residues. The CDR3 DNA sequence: TGTGCCAGCAGTCCCCGCGGGTTTATTGGGGCCAACGTCCTGACTTTC. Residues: CASSPRGFIGANVLTF.

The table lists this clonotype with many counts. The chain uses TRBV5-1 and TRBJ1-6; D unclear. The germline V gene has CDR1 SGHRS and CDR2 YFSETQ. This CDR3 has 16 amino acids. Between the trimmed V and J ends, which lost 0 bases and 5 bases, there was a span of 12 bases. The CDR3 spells CASSLADGRDNSPLHF. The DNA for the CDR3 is TGCGCCAGCAGCTTGGCCGACGGACGGGATAATTCACCCCTCCACTTT.

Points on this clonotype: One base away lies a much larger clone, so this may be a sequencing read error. The CDR3 region has the DNA TGTGCCAGCAGCAGGACTAGCGTGCACAATGAGCATTTCTTC. Protein product: CASSRTSVHNEHFF. The chain is built from TRBV12-3 or TRBV12-4 and TRBJ2-1; 9 bases align to TRBD2. The CDR3 loop spans 14 amino acids.

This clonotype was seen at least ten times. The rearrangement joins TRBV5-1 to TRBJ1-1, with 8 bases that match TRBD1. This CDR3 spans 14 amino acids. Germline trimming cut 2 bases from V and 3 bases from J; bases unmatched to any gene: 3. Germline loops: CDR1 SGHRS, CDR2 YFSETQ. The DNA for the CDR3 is TGCGCCAGCAGCTTAAAGACAGGGGACACTGAAGCTTTCTTT. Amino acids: CASSLKTGDTEAFF.

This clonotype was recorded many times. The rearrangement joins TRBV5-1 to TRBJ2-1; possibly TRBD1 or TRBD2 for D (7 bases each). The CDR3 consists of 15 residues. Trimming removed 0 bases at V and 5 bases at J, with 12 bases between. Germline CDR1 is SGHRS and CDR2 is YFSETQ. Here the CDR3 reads CASSLVRGGHNEQFF. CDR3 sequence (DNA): TGCGCCAGCAGCTTGGTCAGGGGGGGTCACAATGAGCAGTTCTTC.

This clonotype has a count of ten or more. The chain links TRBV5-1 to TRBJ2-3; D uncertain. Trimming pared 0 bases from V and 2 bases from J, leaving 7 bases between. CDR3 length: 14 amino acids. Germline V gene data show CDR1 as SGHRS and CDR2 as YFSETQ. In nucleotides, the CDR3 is TGCGCCAGCAGCTTGGGGTCCTACACAGATACGCAGTATTTT. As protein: CASSLGSYTDTQYF.

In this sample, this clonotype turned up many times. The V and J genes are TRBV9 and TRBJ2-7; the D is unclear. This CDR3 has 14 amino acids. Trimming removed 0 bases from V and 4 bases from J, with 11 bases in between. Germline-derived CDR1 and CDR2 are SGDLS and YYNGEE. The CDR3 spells CASSVGQSVYEQYF. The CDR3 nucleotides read TGTGCCAGCAGCGTAGGGCAGTCTGTGTACGAGCAGTACTTC.

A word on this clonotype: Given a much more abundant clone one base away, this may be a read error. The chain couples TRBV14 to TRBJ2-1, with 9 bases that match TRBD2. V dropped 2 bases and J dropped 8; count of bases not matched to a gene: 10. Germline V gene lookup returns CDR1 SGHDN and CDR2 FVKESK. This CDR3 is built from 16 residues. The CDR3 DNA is TGTGCCAGCAGCCAAAGATTCGGACTAGCGAGGTATGAGCAGTTCTTC. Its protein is CASSQRFGLARYEQFF.

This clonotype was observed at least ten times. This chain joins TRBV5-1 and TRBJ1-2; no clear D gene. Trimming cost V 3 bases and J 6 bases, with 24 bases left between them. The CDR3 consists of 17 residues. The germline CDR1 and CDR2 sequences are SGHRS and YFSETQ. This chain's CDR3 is CASSSGSGPNRVDGYTF. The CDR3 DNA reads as TGCGCCAGCAGCTCCGGATCAGGCCCGAACCGCGTTGATGGCTACACCTTC.

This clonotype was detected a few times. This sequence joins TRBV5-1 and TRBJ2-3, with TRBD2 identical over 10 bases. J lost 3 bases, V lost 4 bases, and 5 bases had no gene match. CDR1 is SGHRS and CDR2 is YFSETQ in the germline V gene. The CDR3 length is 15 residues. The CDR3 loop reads CASSPLAGGTDTQYF. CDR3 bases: TGCGCCAGCAGCCCCTTAGCGGGGGGTACAGATACGCAGTATTTT.

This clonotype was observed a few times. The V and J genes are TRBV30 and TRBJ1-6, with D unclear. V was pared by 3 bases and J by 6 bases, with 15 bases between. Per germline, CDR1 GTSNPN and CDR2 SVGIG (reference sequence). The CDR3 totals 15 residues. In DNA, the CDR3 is TGTGCCTGGAGGCACGGGGAGCTTTTTAATTCACCCCTCCACTTT. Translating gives CAWRHGELFNSPLHF.

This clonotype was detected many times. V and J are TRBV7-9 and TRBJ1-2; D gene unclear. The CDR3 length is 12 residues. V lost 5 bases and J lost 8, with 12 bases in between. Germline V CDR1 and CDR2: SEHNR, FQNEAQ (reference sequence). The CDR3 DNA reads TGTGCCAGCAGCCGGGATGATCTAGGCTACACCTTC. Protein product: CASSRDDLGYTF.

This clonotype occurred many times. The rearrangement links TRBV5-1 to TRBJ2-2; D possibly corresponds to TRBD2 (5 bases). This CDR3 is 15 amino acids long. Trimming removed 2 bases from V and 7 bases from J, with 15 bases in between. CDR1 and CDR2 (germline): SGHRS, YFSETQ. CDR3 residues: CASSFGGSWFGELFF. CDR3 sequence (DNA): TGCGCCAGCAGCTTCGGTGGGAGCTGGTTCGGGGAGCTGTTTTTT.